These T cell receptor beta chains were read from a single sample in a study of blood T cell repertoires in COVID-19. Measured with immunoSEQ multiplex PCR; TCRdb has only the in-frame clones, and not every one. Seen here are 250,000 to 350,000 clones, around 88% observed once, and the top ten hold around 0.84%. The source material was peripheral blood. Receptor source: a man aged 30 to 39 with acute or convalescent COVID-19. Both conserved end residues are part of each CDR3. Fields, in order: J gene, D gene, V gene, clone size, CDR3 protein, CDR3 DNA. The D gene is left open where the match is weak. Clone size is not always given. Where it is, it says once, few, many or a class for expanded clones.

J: TRBJ1-2; D: TRBD1; V: TRBV3-1/TRBV3-2; size: once; CDR3: CASSPYSGQRDYGYTF; DNA: TGTGCCAGCAGCCCCTACTCGGGACAGAGGGACTATGGCTACACCTTC
J: TRBJ1-1; D: -; V: TRBV6-5; size: once; CDR3: CASSRDRTRAEAFF; DNA: TGTGCCAGCAGCCGCGACAGGACGAGGGCTGAAGCTTTCTTT
J: TRBJ1-5; D: -; V: TRBV28; size: -; CDR3: CATDGVSNQPQHF; DNA: TGTGCCACCGACGGGGTGAGCAATCAGCCCCAGCATTTT
J: TRBJ2-1; D: TRBD2; V: TRBV5-1; size: -; CDR3: CASSRGLAGLSYNEQFF; DNA: TGCGCCAGCAGCCGGGGACTAGCGGGACTCTCCTACAATGAGCAGTTCTTC
J: TRBJ2-3; D: TRBD1; V: TRBV5-6; size: few; CDR3: CASSFSGGFADTQYF; DNA: TGTGCCAGCAGTTTTTCAGGGGGCTTCGCAGATACGCAGTATTTT
J: TRBJ2-7; D: -; V: TRBV6-5; size: -; CDR3: CASSYGLTGGPLEQYF; DNA: TGTGCCAGCAGTTACGGCCTGACAGGTGGGCCACTCGAGCAGTACTTC
J: TRBJ1-2; D: TRBD1; V: TRBV7-9; size: -; CDR3: CASSPPGQGVGYTF; DNA: TGTGCCAGCAGCCCCCCGGGACAGGGGGTTGGCTACACCTTC
J: TRBJ2-7; D: -; V: TRBV6-6; size: -; CDR3: CASSYGTSSYEQYF; DNA: TGTGCCAGCAGTTACGGCACAAGCTCCTACGAGCAGTACTTC
J: TRBJ2-7; D: -; V: TRBV18; size: -; CDR3: CASSPQGSGEQYF; DNA: TGTGCCAGCTCACCACAAGGGAGTGGCGAGCAGTACTTC
J: TRBJ1-6; D: -; V: TRBV5-4; size: -; CDR3: CASSLMGGGSPLHF; DNA: TGTGCCAGCAGCTTGATGGGAGGGGGTTCACCCCTCCACTTT
J: TRBJ1-6; D: TRBD1; V: TRBV6-5; size: few; CDR3: CASSYLSGQGGSPLHF; DNA: TGTGCCAGCAGTTACTTATCGGGACAGGGAGGATCACCCCTCCACTTT
J: TRBJ1-2; D: TRBD1; V: TRBV6-5; size: -; CDR3: CASRTTGTGNGYTF; DNA: TGTGCCAGCAGAACGACCGGGACAGGGAACGGCTACACCTTC
J: TRBJ1-6; D: -; V: TRBV11-2; size: -; CDR3: CASSSQTANSPLHF; DNA: TGTGCCAGCAGCTCCCAGACAGCTAATTCACCCCTCCACTTT
J: TRBJ2-1; D: TRBD1; V: TRBV29-1; size: -; CDR3: CSVEKSTGALSSYNEQFF; DNA: TGCAGCGTTGAAAAGTCGACAGGGGCCCTCAGCTCCTACAATGAGCAGTTCTTC
J: TRBJ1-2; D: TRBD1; V: TRBV30; size: -; CDR3: CAWSVALPQGQDGYTF; DNA: TGTGCCTGGAGTGTAGCTCTTCCACAGGGGCAGGATGGCTACACCTTC
J: TRBJ1-2; D: -; V: TRBV11-2; size: -; CDR3: CASSSGYYGYTF; DNA: TGTGCCAGCAGTTCCGGGTACTATGGCTACACCTTC
J: TRBJ1-3; D: TRBD1; V: TRBV27; size: -; CDR3: CASSLSGQGSGNTIYF; DNA: TGTGCCAGCAGTTTATCAGGACAGGGGTCTGGAAACACCATATATTTT
J: TRBJ2-6; D: TRBD1; V: TRBV30; size: -; CDR3: CACGTGGISGANVLTF; DNA: TGTGCCTGCGGGACAGGGGGCATCTCTGGGGCCAACGTCCTGACTTTC
J: TRBJ2-3; D: TRBD2; V: TRBV9; size: -; CDR3: CASSVVPGGGRDTQYF; DNA: TGTGCCAGCAGCGTAGTTCCCGGCGGGGGGCGGGATACGCAGTATTTT
J: TRBJ1-3; D: -; V: TRBV7-2; size: -; CDR3: CASSSSGGTGNTIYF; DNA: TGTGCCAGCAGCTCTTCGGGGGGAACCGGAAACACCATATATTTT
J: TRBJ2-7; D: -; V: TRBV3-1/TRBV3-2; size: once; CDR3: CASSPRTVYEQYF; DNA: TGTGCCAGCAGCCCGCGGACAGTGTACGAGCAGTACTTC
J: TRBJ2-1; D: TRBD2; V: TRBV6-5; size: -; CDR3: CASSSGTSRRNEQFF; DNA: TGTGCCAGCAGTTCCGGGACTAGCCGTCGCAATGAGCAGTTCTTC